This passage covers 11 T cell receptor beta chains from one sample sequenced in a study of T cell repertoires in cytomegalovirus infection. One entry per CDR3 protein results from TCRdb running MiXCR on the reads. The table records under 850,000 distinct CDR3 sequences, 35% to 40% of them present only once. Sequenced material: PBMCs. Receptor source: a human donor in good health (CMV status not recorded). Some clones in this sample may be carry-over from other donors' samples.

This clonotype was picked up many times. The V call is TRBV27, the J call TRBJ2-7; 13 bases align to TRBD2. CDR1 is MNHEY and CDR2 is SMNVEV in the germline V gene (reference sequence). The CDR3 runs 16 residues. The junction had 8 bases not matched to a gene; V was cut back by 5 bases and J by 4 bases. The CDR3 bases are TGTGCCAGCAGTCCTCCGGGACTAGCGGGACCTTACGAGCAGTACTTC. Its protein is CASSPPGLAGPYEQYF.

The chain is built from TRBV6-6 and TRBJ1-2; 7 nucleotides align to TRBD1. The length of the CDR3 is 15 residues. With 4 bases clipped from V and 6 bases from J, the junction kept 11 bases outside the gene matches. Germline loops: CDR1 MNHNY, CDR2 SVGAGI (reference sequence). The CDR3 is CASSSRTGGSDGYTF. CDR3 sequence (DNA): TGTGCCAGCAGTTCCCGGACAGGAGGGAGCGATGGCTACACCTTC.

This rearrangement joins TRBV20-1 to TRBJ2-1; maybe TRBD2 (6 bases). The CDR3 is 13 amino acids. Germline CDR1 reads DFQATT; CDR2 reads SNEGSKA (reference sequence). The CDR3 sequence is CSSRGGNVGEQFF. The CDR3, as DNA: TGCAGCTCCCGAGGAGGGAACGTAGGGGAGCAGTTCTTC.

The CDR3 loop is CASTSSGQGTYEQYF. The CDR3 DNA reads TGTGCCAGCACATCGTCGGGACAGGGTACCTACGAGCAGTACTTC. The V and J genes are TRBV28 and TRBJ2-7; TRBD1 agrees at 9 bases. V was clipped by 7 bases and J by 2 bases; unmatched bases: 9. Germline V CDR1 and CDR2: MDHEN, SYDVKM. The CDR3 has 15 residues.

As concerns this clonotype: A much larger clone lies a single base off, so this may be a read error. The genes are TRBV7-2 and TRBJ2-7; D perhaps matches TRBD1 (5 bases). Germline CDR1 reads SGHTA; CDR2 reads FQGNSA. This CDR3 comprises 14 residues. CDR3 in amino acids: CASSLGGLTYDQYF. CDR3 sequence (DNA): TGTGCCAGCAGCTTAGGGGGCCTAACCTACGATCAGTACTTC.

In its sample, this clonotype was seen a few times. The V gene is TRBV20-1, the J gene TRBJ1-5; D is uncertain. The CDR3 length is 12 residues. Germline V lookup: CDR1 DFQATT, CDR2 SNEGSKA (reference sequence). The V end was cut by 6 bases, the J end by 0 bases, with 6 bases between. The CDR3 DNA reads TGCAGTGCAGGCGGTAGCAATCAGCCCCAGCATTTT. Its protein is CSAGGSNQPQHF.

In this sample, this clonotype turned up a few times. The chain joins TRBV5-1 to TRBJ2-1, with TRBD2 identical over 10 bases. Germline assignment: CDR1 SGHRS and CDR2 YFSETQ. Trimming at V came to 4 bases and at J to 4 bases, leaving 11 bases not matched to a gene. CDR3 size: 17 residues. For the CDR3, the DNA is TGCGCCAGCAGCCCCGGGGGGCTAGCGGGAGCTTACAATGAGCAGTTCTTC. Its protein product is CASSPGGLAGAYNEQFF.

Notes on this clonotype: At one end the junction does not follow the germline gene, possibly because of a read error. The chain recombines TRBV12-3 or TRBV12-4 with TRBJ1-6; 10 bases are a match to TRBD1. The CDR3 is 16 amino acids. CDR3 bases: TGTGCCAGCAGTCCTCGGGTGACAGGGGGCTTGTCACCCCTCCAATTT. Translated: CASSPRVTGGLSPLQF.

J is TRBJ1-1 and V is TRBV28; D is unresolved. The CDR3 is 12 amino acids. With 3 bases removed from V and 3 bases from J, the gap between germline ends came to 5 bases. CDR1 MDHEN and CDR2 SYDVKM come from the germline V gene. CDR3 protein: CASSLEDTEAFF. The CDR3 nucleotides are TGTGCCAGCAGTTTGGAGGACACTGAAGCTTTCTTT.

V and J are TRBV13 and TRBJ1-1; D is undetermined. The CDR3 has 17 residues. V was pared by 0 bases and J by 1 base, with 15 bases between. Germline V gene data show CDR1 as PRHDT and CDR2 as FYEKMQ (reference sequence). The CDR3 nucleotides read TGTGCCAGCAGCTTAGGACGGTCATATCAGAGGAACACTGAAGCTTTCTTT. Protein: CASSLGRSYQRNTEAFF.

A few counts support this clonotype. The V call is TRBV2, the J call TRBJ2-3; D not certain. From germline, CDR1 is SNHLY and CDR2 FYNNEI. This CDR3 region has 16 residues. The V and J ends lost 4 bases and 4 bases respectively, with 18 bases between them. CDR3 region: CASSGTLGFGADTQYF. CDR3 in DNA: TGTGCCAGCAGTGGAACCCTGGGTTTTGGCGCAGATACGCAGTATTTT. Using reference TRBV2 and TRBJ2-3 for the parts outside the CDR3, the full variable domain is EPEVTQTPSHQVTQMGQEVILRCVPISNHLYFYWYRQILGQKVEFLVSFYNNEISEKSEIFDDQFSVERPDGSNFTLKIRSTKLEDSAMYFCASSGTLGFGADTQYFGPGTRLTVL.